One and the same sample provided the 7 T cell receptor gamma chains below, sequenced in a study of intestinal T cells in coeliac disease. For each case, the template was genomic DNA from ten roughly 4.6-µm formalin-fixed paraffin-embedded scrolls. LymphoTrack primers amplified TRG sequences from approximately 180 ng of biopsy DNA. TCRdb re-processed the multiplex PCR reads using CATT. Of 620 or so gamma-chain clones detected, roughly 50% appear once; the ten largest clones hold 20% to 30%. The sequencing input was a duodenal biopsy. The receptors shown here come from a human donor with celiac disease.

As for this clone: An end of the junction differs from the germline gene, which may be a read error. The CDR3: CAVWGLRYKKLF. The CDR3 DNA reads TGTGCTGTGTGGGGATTACGGTATAAGAAACTCTTT. The rearrangement uses TRGV10 and TRGJ1 or TRGJ2. TRGV10 is marked as an open reading frame, function uncertain. The CDR3 covers 12 residues.

By sample fraction, this clone is large. This sequence joins TRGV8 and TRGJP1. Germline assignment: CDR1 VENAVY and CDR2 YDSYNSRV. Losses at the gene ends were 5 bases for V and 0 bases for J; bases not matched to a gene: 9. The CDR3 extends over 16 amino acids. The CDR3 sequence: CATWGGGYTTGWFKIF. The DNA for the CDR3 is TGTGCCACCTGGGGGGGGGGATATACCACTGGTTGGTTCAAGATATTT.

The rearrangement joins TRGV2 to TRGJ1 or TRGJ2. V lost 9 bases and J lost 4; bases outside the gene matches: 24. This CDR3 is 17 amino acids long. Germline CDR1 reads EGSNGY; CDR2 reads YDSYNSKV. The CDR3 DNA sequence: TGTGCCACCCGGGGACGGCCCCAAAACGGGGTCTATTATAAGAAACTCTTT. It codes for CATRGRPQNGVYYKKLF.

This clone appeared a single time. This sequence joins TRGV10 and TRGJ1 or TRGJ2. TRGV10 is designated an ORF whose function remains uncertain. Trimming at V came to 8 bases and at J to 1 base, leaving 12 bases not matched to a gene. This CDR3 contains 15 residues. In DNA, the CDR3 is TGTGCTGCGTGGGGTTATGGGGGCAATTATTATAAGAAACTCTTT. As protein: CAAWGYGGNYYKKLF.

This clone is judged hyperexpanded. J is TRGJ1 or TRGJ2 and V is TRGV8. J gave up 6 bases and V 0 bases, and 5 bases lay outside the gene matches. The CDR3 is 13 residues long. The germline V gene encodes CDR1 VENAVY and CDR2 YDSYNSRV. The CDR3 nucleotides are TGTGCCACCTGGGATAGGCCAGGTTATAAGAAACTCTTT. This encodes CATWDRPGYKKLF.

This chain uses TRGV10 with TRGJ1 or TRGJ2. TRGV10 counts as an open reading frame of uncertain function. V dropped 8 bases and J dropped 0; count of bases not matched to a gene: 17. The CDR3 runs 17 residues. CDR3 in DNA: TGTGCTGCGTGGGGCCCTGATCGGGGCTTGAATTATTATAAGAAACTCTTT. Translation: CAAWGPDRGLNYYKKLF.

This clone is labeled as hyperexpanded. The chain uses TRGV2 and TRGJ1 or TRGJ2. The germline V gene has CDR1 EGSNGY and CDR2 YDSYNSKV. The CDR3 is 14 amino acids. V lost 0 bases, J lost 0 bases, and 2 bases stayed unmatched. The CDR3 loop reads CATWDGPNYYKKLF. CDR3 nucleotides: TGTGCCACCTGGGACGGGCCGAATTATTATAAGAAACTCTTT.